Included here is one TCR beta chain sequence, with context. Its antigen is not known. The second PCR ran about 7 to 12 cycles with a sample-barcoded 5' primer and J-beta primers. TCRdb reanalysed the 5' RACE reads using MiXCR and keeps one entry per CDR3 protein. This table has about 830,000 distinct CDR3 sequences, more than 45% appearing once. The extraction recovered at least 5 micrograms of total RNA per sample. This specimen comes from a study of blood T cells in healthy people across ages. Findings of the study overall: Changes seen in expanded clonotypes were possibly confounded by donor CMV status left unknown.

Germline loops: CDR1 MDHEN, CDR2 SYDVKM. The J segment lost 11 bases and the V segment lost 2 bases, leaving 16 bases of the junction unmatched. This CDR3 contains 16 residues. The chain joins TRBV28 to TRBJ2-5, with 8 bases that match TRBD2. This receptor was identified in a man between 25 and 39 years old in good health. The material sequenced was blood. The CDR3 DNA follows: TGTGCCAGCAGTTTAACAGGGCTAGCGGGCGTCTATGAGCAGTACTTC. As protein: CASSLTGLAGVYEQYF.